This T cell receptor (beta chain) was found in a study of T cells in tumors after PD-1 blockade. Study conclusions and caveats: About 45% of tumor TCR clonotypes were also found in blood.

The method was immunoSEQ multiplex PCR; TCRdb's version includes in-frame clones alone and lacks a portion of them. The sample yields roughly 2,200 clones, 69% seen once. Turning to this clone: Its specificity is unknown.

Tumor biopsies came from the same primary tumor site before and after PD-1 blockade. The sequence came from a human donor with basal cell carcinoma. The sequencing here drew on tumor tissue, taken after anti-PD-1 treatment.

The CDR3 DNA follows: TGTGCCAGCAGCCCTATAGGGCAGTTCTCCGAGCAGTACTTC. Translation: CASSPIGQFSEQYF. The gene calls are TRBV7-2 and TRBJ2-7, with D unclear. There are 14 residues in the CDR3. V dropped 5 bases and J dropped 6 bases, with 17 bases sitting between them. Germline loops: CDR1 SGHTA, CDR2 FQGNSA.